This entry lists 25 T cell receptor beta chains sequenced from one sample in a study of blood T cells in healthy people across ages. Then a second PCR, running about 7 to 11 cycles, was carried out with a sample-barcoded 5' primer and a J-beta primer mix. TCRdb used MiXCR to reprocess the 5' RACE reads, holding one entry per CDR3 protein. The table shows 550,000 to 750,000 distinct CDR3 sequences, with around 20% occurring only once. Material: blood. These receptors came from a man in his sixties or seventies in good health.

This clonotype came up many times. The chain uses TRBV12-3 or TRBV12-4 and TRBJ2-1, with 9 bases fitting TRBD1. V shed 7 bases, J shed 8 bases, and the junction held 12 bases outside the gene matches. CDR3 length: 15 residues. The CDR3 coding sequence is TGTGCCAGCACTCTGGGGACAGGGAGTCTCGATGAGCAGTTCTTC. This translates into CASTLGTGSLDEQFF.

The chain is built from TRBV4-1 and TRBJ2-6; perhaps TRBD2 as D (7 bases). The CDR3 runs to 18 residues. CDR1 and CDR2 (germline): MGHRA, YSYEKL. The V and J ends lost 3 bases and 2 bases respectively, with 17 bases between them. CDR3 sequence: CASSHAARGGAGANVLTF. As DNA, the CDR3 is TGCGCCAGCAGCCATGCAGCCCGAGGGGGGGCTGGGGCCAACGTCCTGACTTTC.

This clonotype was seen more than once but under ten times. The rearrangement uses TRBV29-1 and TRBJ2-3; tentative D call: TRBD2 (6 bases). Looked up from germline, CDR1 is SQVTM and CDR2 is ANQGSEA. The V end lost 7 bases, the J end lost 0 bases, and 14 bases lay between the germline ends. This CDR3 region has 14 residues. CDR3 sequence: CSAKSGSSTDTQYF. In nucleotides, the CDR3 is TGCAGCGCAAAAAGCGGGTCTAGCACAGATACGCAGTATTTT.

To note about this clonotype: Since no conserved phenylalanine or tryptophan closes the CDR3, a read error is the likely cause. The CDR3 here is CSATPGQGVSGELFC. The CDR3 bases are TGCAGTGCTACACCGGGACAGGGGGTCTCTGGGGAGCTGTTTTGT. The V and J genes are TRBV20-1 and TRBJ2-2; 11 bases map to TRBD1. The CDR3 totals 15 residues. The V and J ends lost 4 bases and 8 bases, in that order; junction bases with no gene match: 9. Germline V gives CDR1 DFQATT, CDR2 SNEGSKA (reference sequence).

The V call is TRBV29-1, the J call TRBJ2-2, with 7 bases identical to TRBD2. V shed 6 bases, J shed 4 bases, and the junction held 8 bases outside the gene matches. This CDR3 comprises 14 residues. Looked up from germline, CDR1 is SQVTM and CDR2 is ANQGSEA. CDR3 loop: CSVVPSGRTGELFF. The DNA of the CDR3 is TGCAGCGTCGTACCTAGCGGCCGCACCGGGGAGCTGTTTTTT.

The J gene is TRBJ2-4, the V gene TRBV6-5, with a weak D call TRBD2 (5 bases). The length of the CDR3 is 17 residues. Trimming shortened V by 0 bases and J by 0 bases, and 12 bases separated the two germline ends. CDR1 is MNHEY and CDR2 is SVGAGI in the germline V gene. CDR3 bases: TGTGCCAGCAGTTACTCGGGAGCAGCGGTAGCCAAAAACATTCAGTACTTC. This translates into CASSYSGAAVAKNIQYF.

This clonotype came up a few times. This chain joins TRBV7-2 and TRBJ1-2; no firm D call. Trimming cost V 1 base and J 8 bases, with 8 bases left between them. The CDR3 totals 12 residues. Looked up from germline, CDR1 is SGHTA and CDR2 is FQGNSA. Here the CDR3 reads CASSLDIGGYTF. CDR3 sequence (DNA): TGTGCCAGCAGCTTAGATATCGGAGGCTACACCTTC. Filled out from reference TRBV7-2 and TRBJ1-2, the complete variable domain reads GAGVSQSPSNKVTEKGKDVELRCDPISGHTALYWYRQSLGQGLEFLIYFQGNSAPDKSGLPSDRFSAERTGGSVSTLTIQRTQQEDSAVYLCASSLDIGGYTFGSGTRLTVV.

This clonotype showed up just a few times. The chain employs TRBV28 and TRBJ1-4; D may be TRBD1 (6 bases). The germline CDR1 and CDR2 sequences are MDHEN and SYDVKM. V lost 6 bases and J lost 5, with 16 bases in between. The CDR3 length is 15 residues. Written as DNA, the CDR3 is TGTGCCAGCAGCTCGGCTGGGGGGGCCAATGAAAAACTGTTTTTT. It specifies CASSSAGGANEKLFF. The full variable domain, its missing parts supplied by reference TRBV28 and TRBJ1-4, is DVKVTQSSRYLVKRTGEKVFLECVQDMDHENMFWYRQDPGLGLRLIYFSYDVKMKEKGDIPEGYSVSREKKERFSLILESASTNQTSMYLCASSSAGGANEKLFFGSGTQLSVL.

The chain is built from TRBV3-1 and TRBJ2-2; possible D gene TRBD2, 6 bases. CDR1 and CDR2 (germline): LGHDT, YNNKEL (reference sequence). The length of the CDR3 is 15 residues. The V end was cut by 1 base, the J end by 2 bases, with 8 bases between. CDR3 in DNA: TGTGCCAGCAGCCAAGGCGGGATTAACACCGGGGAGCTGTTTTTT. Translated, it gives CASSQGGINTGELFF. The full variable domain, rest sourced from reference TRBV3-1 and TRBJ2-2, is DTAVSQTPKYLVTQMGNDKSIKCEQNLGHDTMYWYKQDSKKFLKIMFSYNNKELIINETVPNRFSPKSPDKAHLNLHINSLELGDSAVYFCASSQGGINTGELFFGEGSRLTVL.

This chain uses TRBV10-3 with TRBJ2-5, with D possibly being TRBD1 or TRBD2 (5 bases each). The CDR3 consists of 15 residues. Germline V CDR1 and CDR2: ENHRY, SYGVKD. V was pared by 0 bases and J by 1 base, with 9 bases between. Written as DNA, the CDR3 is TGTGCCATCAGTGAGTCGACCGGGACCCAAGAGACCCAGTACTTC. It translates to CAISESTGTQETQYF.

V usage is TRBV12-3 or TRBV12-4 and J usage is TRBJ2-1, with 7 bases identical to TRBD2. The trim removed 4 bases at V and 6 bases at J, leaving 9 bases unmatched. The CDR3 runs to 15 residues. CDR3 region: CASSWASGSLNEQFF. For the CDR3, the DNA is TGTGCCAGCAGTTGGGCTAGCGGATCACTCAATGAGCAGTTCTTC.

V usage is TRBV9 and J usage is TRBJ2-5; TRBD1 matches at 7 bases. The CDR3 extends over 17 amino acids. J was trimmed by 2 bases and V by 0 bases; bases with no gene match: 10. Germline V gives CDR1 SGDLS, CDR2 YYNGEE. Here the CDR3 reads CASSVAGPGTDQETQYF. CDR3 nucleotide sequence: TGTGCCAGCAGCGTAGCTGGACCCGGGACAGATCAAGAGACCCAGTACTTC.

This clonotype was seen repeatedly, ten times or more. The CDR3 DNA reads TGCGCCAGCAGCTTGGGGGAGTGGGACATTCAGTACTTC. This codes for CASSLGEWDIQYF. This chain joins TRBV5-1 and TRBJ2-4; TRBD2 might be the D (5 bases). Trimming took 0 bases from V and 8 from J, leaving 9 bases between them. The CDR3 contains 13 residues. Germline V gene data show CDR1 as SGHRS and CDR2 as YFSETQ.

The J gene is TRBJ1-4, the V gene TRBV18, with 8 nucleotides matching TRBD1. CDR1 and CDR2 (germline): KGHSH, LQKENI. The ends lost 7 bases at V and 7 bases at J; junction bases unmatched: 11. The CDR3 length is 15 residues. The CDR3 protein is CASLPQTGESEKLFF. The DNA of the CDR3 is TGTGCCAGCTTACCCCAGACAGGGGAAAGTGAAAAACTGTTTTTT.

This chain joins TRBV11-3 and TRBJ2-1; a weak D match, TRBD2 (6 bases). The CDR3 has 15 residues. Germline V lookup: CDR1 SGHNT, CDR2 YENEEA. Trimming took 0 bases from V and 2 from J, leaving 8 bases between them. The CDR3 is CASSLERDAYNEQFF. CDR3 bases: TGTGCCAGCAGCTTAGAGCGGGACGCCTACAATGAGCAGTTCTTC.

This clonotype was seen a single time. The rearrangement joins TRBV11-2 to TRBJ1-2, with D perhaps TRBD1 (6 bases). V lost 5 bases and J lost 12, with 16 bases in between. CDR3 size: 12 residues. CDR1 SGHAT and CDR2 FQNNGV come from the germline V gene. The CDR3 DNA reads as TGTGCCAGCAGCCCTACCCAGGGGAGTCACACCTTC. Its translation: CASSPTQGSHTF.

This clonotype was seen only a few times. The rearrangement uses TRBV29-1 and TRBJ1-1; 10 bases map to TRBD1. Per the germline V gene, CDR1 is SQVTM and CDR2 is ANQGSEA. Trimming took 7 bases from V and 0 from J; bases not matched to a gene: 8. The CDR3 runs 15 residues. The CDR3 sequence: CSGTDRGVMNTEAFF. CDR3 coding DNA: TGCAGCGGGACGGACAGGGGGGTAATGAACACTGAAGCTTTCTTT. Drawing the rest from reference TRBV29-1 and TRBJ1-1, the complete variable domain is SAVISQKPSRDICQRGTSLTIQCQVDSQVTMMFWYRQQPGQSLTLIATANQGSEATYESGFVIDKFPISRPNLTFSTLTVSNMSPEDSSIYLCSGTDRGVMNTEAFFGQGTRLTVV.

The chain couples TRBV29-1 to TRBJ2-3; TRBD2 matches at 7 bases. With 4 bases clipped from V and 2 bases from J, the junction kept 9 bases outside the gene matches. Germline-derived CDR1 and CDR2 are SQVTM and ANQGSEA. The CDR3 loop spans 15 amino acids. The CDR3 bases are TGCAGCGTTGCCGGGGCTAGCGGATACACAGATACGCAGTATTTT. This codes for CSVAGASGYTDTQYF.

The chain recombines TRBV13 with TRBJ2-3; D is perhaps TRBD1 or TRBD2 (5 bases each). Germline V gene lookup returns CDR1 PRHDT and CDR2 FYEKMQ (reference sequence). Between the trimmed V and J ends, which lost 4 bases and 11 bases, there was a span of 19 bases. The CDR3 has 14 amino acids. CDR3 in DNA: TGTGCCAGCAGCTCCGGGACCCCTCCTGTACGGCAGTATTTT. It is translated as CASSSGTPPVRQYF.

The CDR3 bases are TGTGCCAGCAGCAATCACGAAAAACTGTTTTTT. Translating it yields CASSNHEKLFF. The chain recombines TRBV11-2 with TRBJ1-4; no clear D. Germline V gives CDR1 SGHAT, CDR2 FQNNGV. This CDR3 region has 11 residues. V was pared by 5 bases and J by 8 bases, with 6 bases between.

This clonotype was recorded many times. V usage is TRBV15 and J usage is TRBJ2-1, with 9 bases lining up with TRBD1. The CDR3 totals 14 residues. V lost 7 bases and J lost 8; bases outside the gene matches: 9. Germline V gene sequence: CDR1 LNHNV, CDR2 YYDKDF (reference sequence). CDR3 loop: CATNNRTGAYEQFF. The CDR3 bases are TGTGCCACCAACAACAGGACAGGGGCTTATGAGCAGTTCTTC.

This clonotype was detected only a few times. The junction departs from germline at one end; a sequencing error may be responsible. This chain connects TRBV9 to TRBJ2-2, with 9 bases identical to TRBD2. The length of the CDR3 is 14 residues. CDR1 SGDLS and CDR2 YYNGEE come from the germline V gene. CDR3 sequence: CASSVPSGAGELFF. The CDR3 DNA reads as TGTGCCAGCAGCGTACCTAGCGGGGCCGGGGAGCTGTTCTTT.

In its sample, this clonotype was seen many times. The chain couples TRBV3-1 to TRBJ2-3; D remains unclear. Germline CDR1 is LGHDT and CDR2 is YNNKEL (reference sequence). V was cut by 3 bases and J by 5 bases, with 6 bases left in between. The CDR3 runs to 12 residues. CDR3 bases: TGTGCCAGCAGCCAGTCTCGAGATACGCAGTATTTT. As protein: CASSQSRDTQYF.

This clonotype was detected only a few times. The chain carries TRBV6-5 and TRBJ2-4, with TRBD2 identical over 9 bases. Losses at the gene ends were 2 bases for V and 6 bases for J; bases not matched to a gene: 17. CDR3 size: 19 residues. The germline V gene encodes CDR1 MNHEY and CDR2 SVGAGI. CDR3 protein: CASSYAPLAGGPVANIQYF. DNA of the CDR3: TGTGCCAGCAGTTACGCCCCCCTGGCGGGAGGGCCCGTAGCAAACATTCAGTACTTC.

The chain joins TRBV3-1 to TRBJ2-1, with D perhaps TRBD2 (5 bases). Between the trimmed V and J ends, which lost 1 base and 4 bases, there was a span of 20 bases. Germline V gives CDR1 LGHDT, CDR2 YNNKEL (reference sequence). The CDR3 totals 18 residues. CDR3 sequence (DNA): TGTGCCAGCAGCCAAGTACGGGTAAGCGGTATACATTACAATGAGCAGTTCTTC. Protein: CASSQVRVSGIHYNEQFF.